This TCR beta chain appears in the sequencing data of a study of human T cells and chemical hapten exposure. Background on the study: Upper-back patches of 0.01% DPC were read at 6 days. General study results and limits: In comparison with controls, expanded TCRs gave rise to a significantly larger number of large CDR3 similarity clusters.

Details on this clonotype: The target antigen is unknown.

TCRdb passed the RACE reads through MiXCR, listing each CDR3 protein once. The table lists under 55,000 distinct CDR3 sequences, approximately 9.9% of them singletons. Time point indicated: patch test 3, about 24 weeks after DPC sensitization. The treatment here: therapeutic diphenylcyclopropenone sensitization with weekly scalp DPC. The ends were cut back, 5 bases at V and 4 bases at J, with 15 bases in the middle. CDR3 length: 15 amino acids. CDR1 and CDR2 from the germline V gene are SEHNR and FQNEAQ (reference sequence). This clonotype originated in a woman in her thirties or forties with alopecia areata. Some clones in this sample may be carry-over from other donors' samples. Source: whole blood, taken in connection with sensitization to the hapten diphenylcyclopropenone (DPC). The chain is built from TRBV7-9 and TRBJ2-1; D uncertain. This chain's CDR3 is CASSRDLKIYNEQFF. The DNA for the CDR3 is TGTGCCAGCAGCCGCGACCTGAAGATTTACAATGAGCAGTTCTTC. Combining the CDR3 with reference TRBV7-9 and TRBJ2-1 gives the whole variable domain DTGVSQNPRHKITKRGQNVTFRCDPISEHNRLYWYRQTLGQGPEFLTYFQNEAQLEKSRLLSDRFSAERPKGSFSTLEIQRTEQGDSAMYLCASSRDLKIYNEQFFGPGTRLTVL.